A single sample gave rise to the 28 T cell receptor beta chains below, sequenced in a study of Ad26.COV2.S vaccination and SARS-CoV-2 variants. Specified treatment: 15 to 20 received Ad26.COV2.S at low or high dose, single or two shots; roughly five received placebo; per-sample allocation not given. Each sample was drawn 63 days after the first injection (of vaccine or placebo). The data were produced by immunoSEQ multiplex PCR, yet TCRdb's version contains in-frame clones alone and is incomplete. The table records some 320,000 clones, just under 85% of them present only once. This material consisted of peripheral blood, taken in a trial of Ad26.COV2.S vaccine versus placebo. Receptors originate from a person aged 18 to 65 who received the Ad26.COV2.S COVID-19 vaccine or a placebo.

The chain has TRBV5-1 and TRBJ2-1; D is uncertain. This CDR3 spans 16 amino acids. Germline V gives CDR1 SGHRS, CDR2 YFSETQ. Trimming removed 0 bases from V and 2 bases from J, with 12 bases in between. CDR3 loop: CASSLENRIPYNEQFF. The CDR3, as DNA: TGCGCCAGCAGCTTGGAGAATCGGATCCCCTACAATGAGCAGTTCTTC.

J is TRBJ1-1 and V is TRBV6-5; TRBD1 matches at 11 bases. The CDR3 is 16 residues long. V trimming: 2 bases; J trimming: 4 bases; junction bases outside the gene matches: 6. Looked up from germline, CDR1 is MNHEY and CDR2 is SVGAGI. The CDR3 coding sequence is TGTGCCAGCAGTTACAGGGTCGGACAGGGGGCCACTGAAGCTTTCTTT. This gives the protein CASSYRVGQGATEAFF.

The rearrangement joins TRBV5-1 to TRBJ1-3; 7 bases align to TRBD1. After removal of 0 bases from V and 3 bases from J, the junction contained 3 bases not matched to a gene. Germline V gene sequence: CDR1 SGHRS, CDR2 YFSETQ. The CDR3 covers 15 residues. This CDR3 is CASSLGGGNGNTIYF. CDR3 DNA: TGCGCCAGCAGCTTGGGAGGGGGCAATGGAAACACCATATATTTT.

This clone was seen a handful of times. The rearrangement links TRBV18 to TRBJ2-1; tentatively, D is TRBD1 (5 bases). From germline, CDR1 is KGHSH and CDR2 LQKENI. The CDR3 sequence is 15 residues long. V was pared by 3 bases and J by 0 bases, with 9 bases between. This CDR3 is CASSPIDSSYNEQFF. Here the CDR3 DNA reads TGTGCCAGCTCACCGATAGACAGCTCCTACAATGAGCAGTTCTTC.

This chain's CDR3 is CSVERAGLTGGELFF. The CDR3 bases are TGCAGCGTTGAACGGGCAGGGTTGACAGGCGGGGAGCTGTTTTTT. V and J are TRBV29-1 and TRBJ2-2; D possibly corresponds to TRBD1 (6 bases). Germline assignment: CDR1 SQVTM and CDR2 ANQGSEA. V was clipped by 2 bases and J by 7 bases, with 17 bases between them. This CDR3 spans 15 amino acids.

The chain links TRBV12-3 or TRBV12-4 to TRBJ1-3; D is perhaps TRBD1 (5 bases). The CDR3 extends over 12 amino acids. Trimming removed 3 bases at V and 15 bases at J, with 15 bases between. The CDR3, as DNA: TGTGCCAGCAGTTTGGACCGGGGAGGGGCATATTTT. Residues: CASSLDRGGAYF.

The chain couples TRBV5-1 to TRBJ2-2; tentative D call: TRBD2 (7 bases). The germline V and J ends were trimmed by 4 bases and 6 bases, with 10 bases remaining between them. The CDR3 covers 13 residues. The V gene's germline CDR1 is SGHRS and CDR2 YFSETQ. The CDR3 protein is CASSGEGAGELFF. CDR3 DNA sequence: TGCGCCAGCAGCGGGGAGGGGGCCGGGGAGCTGTTTTTT.

This chain links TRBV18 with TRBJ1-1, with D perhaps TRBD1 (5 bases). The germline V gene has CDR1 KGHSH and CDR2 LQKENI. This CDR3 has 14 amino acids. The germline V and J ends were trimmed by 5 bases and 0 bases, with 10 bases remaining between them. CDR3 region: CASSIGHVNTEAFF. Here the CDR3 DNA reads TGTGCCAGCTCAATAGGACACGTGAACACTGAAGCTTTCTTT.

This clone was seen once. The rearrangement uses TRBV30 and TRBJ1-1, with TRBD1 matching 7 bases. This CDR3 spans 16 amino acids. The germline gives CDR1 GTSNPN, CDR2 SVGIG (reference sequence). CDR3 in DNA: TGTGCAACTCAAAACAGGGGATCCCCTAGCCTTTCTGAAGCTTTCTTT. This translates into CATQNRGSPSLSEAFF.

The chain carries TRBV7-9 and TRBJ1-1, with a tentative D call TRBD1 (5 bases). The CDR3 runs 15 residues. V was clipped by 5 bases and J by 2 bases, with 15 bases between them. CDR1 SEHNR and CDR2 FQNEAQ come from the germline V gene (reference sequence). The chain's CDR3 is CASSHNQGVNTEAFF. DNA for the CDR3: TGTGCCAGCAGCCACAACCAGGGAGTTAACACTGAAGCTTTCTTT. The variable domain in full, with the rest retrieved from reference TRBV7-9 and TRBJ1-1, is DTGVSQNPRHKITKRGQNVTFRCDPISEHNRLYWYRQTLGQGPEFLTYFQNEAQLEKSRLLSDRFSAERPKGSFSTLEIQRTEQGDSAMYLCASSHNQGVNTEAFFGQGTRLTVV.

The gene calls are TRBV18 and TRBJ2-7, with TRBD2 matching over 12 bases. The CDR3 consists of 17 residues. Germline V gene sequence: CDR1 KGHSH, CDR2 LQKENI. V lost 3 bases to trimming and J lost 0 bases; unmatched junction nucleotides: 6. The DNA of the CDR3 is TGTGCCAGCTCACCGCAGGGACTAGCGGGCAGCTCCTACGAGCAGTACTTC. As protein: CASSPQGLAGSSYEQYF.

The gene calls are TRBV30 and TRBJ2-5; D gene uncertain. Germline CDR1 is GTSNPN and CDR2 is SVGIG (reference sequence). This CDR3 has 10 residues. With 2 bases removed from V and 5 bases from J, the gap between germline ends came to 3 bases. This CDR3 reads CAWSRETQYF. CDR3 coding DNA: TGTGCCTGGAGTAGGGAGACCCAGTACTTC.

The chain uses TRBV27 and TRBJ1-1, with D perhaps matching TRBD1 (5 bases). Per the germline V gene, CDR1 is MNHEY and CDR2 is SMNVEV (reference sequence). This CDR3 is built from 13 residues. The germline V and J ends were trimmed by 6 bases and 4 bases, with 12 bases remaining between them. CDR3 protein: CASRKGIGTEAFF. CDR3 DNA: TGTGCCAGCAGAAAGGGGATAGGCACTGAAGCTTTCTTT.

The CDR3 loop is CASSLAGLYEQYF. In DNA form, the CDR3 reads TGCGCCAGCAGCTTGGCGGGGTTGTACGAGCAGTACTTC. The genes are TRBV5-1 and TRBJ2-7; tentatively, D is TRBD2 (5 bases). The V end was cut by 0 bases, the J end by 4 bases, with 8 bases between. CDR1 and CDR2 from the germline V gene are SGHRS and YFSETQ. The CDR3 sequence is 13 residues long.

The chain recombines TRBV5-8 with TRBJ2-1; 9 bases are shared with TRBD1. The CDR3 covers 15 residues. The germline V gene has CDR1 SGHTS and CDR2 YDEGEE. V dropped 4 bases and J dropped 1; count of bases not matched to a gene: 3. CDR3 DNA: TGTGCCAGCAGCGGGGGACAGGGATCCTACAATGAGCAGTTCTTC. It is translated as CASSGGQGSYNEQFF.

The genes are TRBV11-2 and TRBJ1-6, with 7 positions matching TRBD1. Germline values: CDR1 SGHAT, CDR2 FQNNGV. The CDR3 covers 16 residues. The junction had 12 bases not matched to a gene; V was cut back by 6 bases and J by 7 bases. CDR3 loop: CASRPIWGQTNSPLHF. The DNA for the CDR3 is TGTGCCAGCAGACCTATATGGGGACAGACCAATTCACCCCTCCACTTT.

This sequence joins TRBV5-1 and TRBJ2-3, with 8 bases identical to TRBD1. The germline CDR1 and CDR2 sequences are SGHRS and YFSETQ. The V segment lost 4 bases and the J segment 3 bases; nucleotides outside the gene matches: 7. The CDR3 loop spans 15 amino acids. This chain's CDR3 is CASSTTGDRTDTQYF. DNA of the CDR3: TGCGCCAGCAGCACGACAGGGGATCGGACAGATACGCAGTATTTT.

This clone appeared once. This rearrangement joins TRBV11-3 to TRBJ2-7, with 8 positions matching TRBD1. From germline, CDR1 is SGHNT and CDR2 YENEEA. The V and J ends lost 2 bases and 6 bases, in that order; junction bases with no gene match: 3. The CDR3 consists of 13 residues. The CDR3 region has the DNA TGTGCCAGCAGCTTAACAGGGGGTGGCGAGCAGTACTTC. Its translation: CASSLTGGGEQYF.

The V and J genes are TRBV3-1 (or the pseudogene TRBV3-2) and TRBJ1-4; 8 bases fit TRBD1. The germline gives CDR1 LGHDT, CDR2 YNNKEL (reference sequence). This CDR3 spans 16 amino acids. V was clipped by 1 base and J by 11 bases; unmatched bases: 12. The DNA of the CDR3 is TGTGCCAGCAGCCAAGGTTCTAGGCAGGGGGCGAAGAAACTGTTTTTT. Translating it yields CASSQGSRQGAKKLFF.

As for this clone: The same CDR3 arises from other DNA sequences in this sample as well. The genes are TRBV28 and TRBJ1-5, with TRBD1 matching over 9 bases. Losses at the gene ends were 8 bases for V and 4 bases for J; bases not matched to a gene: 3. Germline V gene sequence: CDR1 MDHEN, CDR2 SYDVKM. The CDR3 covers 13 residues. This chain's CDR3 is CASSGTGNQPQHF. The CDR3 DNA reads TGTGCCAGCTCCGGGACAGGGAATCAGCCCCAGCATTTT.

The rearrangement uses TRBV5-1 and TRBJ1-1, with 8 bases that match TRBD1. Looked up from germline, CDR1 is SGHRS and CDR2 is YFSETQ. The CDR3 length is 14 residues. V lost 7 bases and J lost 7; bases outside the gene matches: 12. The CDR3 bases are TGCGCCAGCCGATACCCCGGCACAGGGGGTGAAGCTTTCTTT. The encoded protein is CASRYPGTGGEAFF.

The chain carries TRBV7-9 and TRBJ1-6; maybe TRBD1 (6 bases). The CDR3 is 15 residues long. The V end lost 0 bases, the J end lost 5 bases, and 8 bases lay between the germline ends. The germline gives CDR1 SEHNR, CDR2 FQNEAQ (reference sequence). CDR3 sequence reads: CASSLAQGNNSPLHF. In DNA form, the CDR3 reads TGTGCCAGCAGCTTAGCACAGGGTAATAATTCACCCCTCCACTTT.

The chain links TRBV19 to TRBJ1-4; 9 bases agree with TRBD1. V trimming: 5 bases; J trimming: 8 bases; junction bases outside the gene matches: 9. This CDR3 is built from 15 residues. CDR1 is LNHDA, CDR2 SQIVND, per germline (reference sequence). CDR3 loop: CASSLTGGSGEKLFF. The CDR3 DNA reads TGTGCCAGTAGTCTAACAGGGGGCTCGGGGGAAAAACTGTTTTTT.

This chain connects TRBV3-1 (or the pseudogene TRBV3-2) to TRBJ2-1, with D possibly being TRBD2 (7 bases). Germline V gene lookup returns CDR1 LGHDT and CDR2 YNNKEL (reference sequence). There are 17 residues in the CDR3. With 0 bases removed from V and 7 bases from J, the gap between germline ends came to 19 bases. The CDR3 DNA reads TGTGCCAGCAGCCAAGATCTTATTGGGAGGGGGAGGAATGAGCAGTTCTTC. As protein: CASSQDLIGRGRNEQFF.

The rearrangement uses TRBV18 and TRBJ2-2, with 7 bases aligning to TRBD2. The germline gives CDR1 KGHSH, CDR2 LQKENI. V was clipped by 2 bases and J by 0 bases; unmatched bases: 6. This CDR3 contains 17 residues. The CDR3 coding sequence is TGTGCCAGCTCACCATTGAACCTAGCGGCGAACACCGGGGAGCTGTTTTTT. Encoded protein: CASSPLNLAANTGELFF.

The V call is TRBV6-5, the J call TRBJ1-2; 7 positions agree with TRBD1. CDR3 length equals 14 residues. After removal of 11 bases from V and 4 bases from J, the junction contained 13 bases not matched to a gene. In germline, CDR1 is MNHEY, CDR2 SVGAGI. CDR3 sequence: CASREGGQFYGYTF. CDR3 coding DNA: TGTGCCTCAAGGGAGGGGGGACAGTTCTATGGCTACACCTTC.

Points on this clone: The same CDR3 is also encoded by other DNA sequences in this sample. The chain joins TRBV10-3 to TRBJ2-3; D is unresolved. V lost 3 bases and J lost 5, with 3 bases in between. Per the germline V gene, CDR1 is ENHRY and CDR2 is SYGVKD. CDR3 length: 11 residues. CDR3 nucleotide sequence: TGTGCCATCAGTGACGGAGATACGCAGTATTTT. Translating gives CAISDGDTQYF.

The V call is TRBV28, the J call TRBJ2-5, with a possible D match to TRBD2 (6 bases). This CDR3 is built from 14 residues. The germline V gene encodes CDR1 MDHEN and CDR2 SYDVKM. V shed 6 bases and J shed 9 bases, with 20 bases lying between them. The CDR3 is CASSGTSAHWAQYF. CDR3 DNA sequence: TGTGCCAGCAGCGGGACTTCCGCCCATTGGGCCCAGTACTTC.